The entry that follows covers one T cell receptor (beta chain) sequence. The sample comes from a study of blood T cell repertoires in COVID-19. About the research overall: The United States, Italy and Spain supplied acute and convalescent COVID-19 samples.

Germline V CDR1 and CDR2: LGHNA, YSLEER. CDR3 length: 16 amino acids. V was trimmed by 3 bases and J by 0 bases, leaving 9 bases between them. The study assigned cohorts using participant-reported clinical history. Only in-frame clones appear in the TCRdb table, and some are missing; sequencing was by immunoSEQ multiplex PCR. The sample yields fewer than 250,000 clones, just over 85% seen once. V is TRBV4-3 and J is TRBJ2-6, with D possibly matching TRBD2 (6 bases). This clonotype was sampled from a woman aged 45-65 years with acute COVID-19. Specimen: PBMCs or T cells enriched from blood (not recorded which). The DNA for the CDR3 is TGCGCCAGCAGCCAGGTGCGGGGCTCTGGGGCCAACGTCCTGACTTTC. It is translated as CASSQVRGSGANVLTF.